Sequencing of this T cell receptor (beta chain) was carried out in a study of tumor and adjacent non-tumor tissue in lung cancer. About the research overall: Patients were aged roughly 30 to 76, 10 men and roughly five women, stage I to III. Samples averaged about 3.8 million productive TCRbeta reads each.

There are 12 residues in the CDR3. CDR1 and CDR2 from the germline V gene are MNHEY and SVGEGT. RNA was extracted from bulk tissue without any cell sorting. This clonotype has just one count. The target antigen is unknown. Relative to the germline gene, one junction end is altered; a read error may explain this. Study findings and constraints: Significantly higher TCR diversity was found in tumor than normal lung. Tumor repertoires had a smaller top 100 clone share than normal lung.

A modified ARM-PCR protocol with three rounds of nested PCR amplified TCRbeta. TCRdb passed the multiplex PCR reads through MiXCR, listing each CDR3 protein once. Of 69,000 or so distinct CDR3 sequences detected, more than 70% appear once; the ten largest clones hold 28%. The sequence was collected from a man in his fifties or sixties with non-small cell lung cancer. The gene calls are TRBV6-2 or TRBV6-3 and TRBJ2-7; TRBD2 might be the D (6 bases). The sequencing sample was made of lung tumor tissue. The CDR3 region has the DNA TGTGCCAGCGGCGGGAACGGGGACGAGCAGTATTTC. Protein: CASGGNGDEQYF.